One sample yielded the 19 T cell receptor beta chains listed below, sequenced in a study of blood T cells in healthy people across ages. A second PCR of about 6 to 11 cycles used a sample-barcoded 5' primer and a J-beta primer mix. MiXCR, run by TCRdb on the 5' RACE reads, gives a single entry per CDR3 protein. The table includes fewer than 2 million distinct CDR3 sequences, approximately 39% detected once. Input material: blood. These receptors all come from a human donor in good health.

This clonotype was observed a few times. The gene calls are TRBV10-3 and TRBJ2-1, with D maybe TRBD2 (6 bases). The germline V gene has CDR1 ENHRY and CDR2 SYGVKD. The CDR3 extends over 14 amino acids. Deletions cut 6 bases from V and 7 bases from J, with 16 bases between. The CDR3 DNA reads as TGTGCCATCAGGGAGGGGAACCGTGGGAATGAGCAGTTCTTC. It specifies CAIREGNRGNEQFF.

This chain uses TRBV12-3 or TRBV12-4 with TRBJ2-3; possibly TRBD1 for D (5 bases). Trimming took off 7 bases at V and 1 base at J, with 15 bases between the two ends. This CDR3 has 15 residues. CDR3 sequence reads: CASTAQRGGTDTQYF. Written as DNA, the CDR3 is TGTGCCAGCACCGCGCAAAGGGGCGGCACAGATACGCAGTATTTT.

The chain is built from TRBV7-6 and TRBJ1-5; no reliable D call. This CDR3 has 13 residues. V lost 1 base, J lost 7 bases, and 8 bases lay in between. Germline assignment: CDR1 SGHVS and CDR2 FNYEAQ. CDR3 region: CASSLVAGQPQHF. The CDR3 DNA reads as TGTGCCAGCAGCTTAGTTGCCGGGCAGCCCCAGCATTTT.

This clonotype was detected only once. The rearrangement links TRBV2 to TRBJ2-2; 9 bases are shared with TRBD1. CDR3 length: 15 residues. The germline V gene has CDR1 SNHLY and CDR2 FYNNEI. V was pared by 5 bases and J by 5 bases, with 6 bases of the junction left unmatched. The CDR3: CASSYLGQGTGELFF. Written as DNA, the CDR3 is TGTGCCAGCAGTTATTTGGGACAGGGTACCGGGGAGCTGTTTTTT.

This chain's CDR3 is CASRGSGTAFYEQYF. The CDR3 bases are TGTGCCAGCAGGGGATCCGGGACAGCCTTCTACGAGCAGTACTTC. This chain links TRBV5-8 with TRBJ2-7; 7 nucleotides line up with TRBD1. Looked up from germline, CDR1 is SGHTS and CDR2 is YDEGEE. The CDR3 runs to 15 residues. The ends lost 5 bases at V and 3 bases at J; junction bases unmatched: 11.

The V gene is TRBV12-3 or TRBV12-4, the J gene TRBJ1-1; D call uncertain. The CDR3 runs to 14 residues. The germline V and J ends were trimmed by 5 bases and 3 bases, with 13 bases remaining between them. The CDR3 DNA is TGTGCCAGCAGTGTGAGGGCTAGGGACACTGAAGCTTTCTTT. It codes for CASSVRARDTEAFF.

CDR3 DNA: TGTGCCAGCAGCTTAGGAGGGGGGCGAGACACTGAAGCTTTCTTT. Its protein product is CASSLGGGRDTEAFF. The chain links TRBV7-9 to TRBJ1-1; D may be TRBD1 (6 bases). Germline V gene lookup returns CDR1 SEHNR and CDR2 FQNEAQ (reference sequence). This CDR3 is 15 amino acids long. V lost 1 base, J lost 3 bases, and 12 bases lay in between.

This chain joins TRBV29-1 and TRBJ2-1; the match to TRBD2 covers 12 bases. The J call may be wrong; the DNA end is better matched by TRBJ2-7. The CDR3 extends over 15 amino acids. The V gene's germline CDR1 is SQVTM and CDR2 ANQGSEA. In DNA form, the CDR3 reads TGCAGCGTCGGGTGGACTAGCGGGGTTGACAATGAGCAGTACTTC. As protein: CSVGWTSGVDNEQYF.

Details on this clonotype: One end of the junction varies from germline; a read error may be responsible. The chain recombines TRBV29-1 with TRBJ1-1; the D gene is possibly TRBD1 (5 bases). The germline CDR1 and CDR2 sequences are SQVTM and ANQGSEA. The CDR3 is 13 residues long. CDR3 sequence: CCVGWGTNTEAFF. The CDR3 DNA sequence: TGCTGCGTTGGATGGGGGACGAACACTGAAGCTTTCTTT.

The chain recombines TRBV20-1 with TRBJ2-5, with D possibly matching TRBD2 (5 bases). The tail of the sequence fits TRBJ2-7 better, so the J call may be wrong. Per germline, CDR1 DFQATT and CDR2 SNEGSKA (reference sequence). CDR3 size: 12 residues. The CDR3 region is CSARGVNYEQYF. The CDR3, as DNA: TGCAGTGCTAGGGGAGTGAACTACGAGCAGTACTTC.

This rearrangement joins TRBV10-3 to TRBJ2-5, with 9 bases lining up with TRBD1. The CDR3 spans 16 residues. CDR1 ENHRY and CDR2 SYGVKD come from the germline V gene. Trimming at V came to 0 bases and at J to 5 bases, leaving 7 bases not matched to a gene. This CDR3 reads CAISESGGQGRETQYF. CDR3 coding DNA: TGTGCCATCAGTGAGTCGGGAGGACAGGGGCGCGAGACCCAGTACTTC.

This clonotype was found a few times. This chain connects TRBV20-1 to TRBJ2-3, with a possible D match to TRBD2 (7 bases). Germline lookup yields CDR1 DFQATT and CDR2 SNEGSKA (reference sequence). Between the trimmed V and J ends, which lost 3 bases and 0 bases, there was a span of 16 bases. CDR3 length: 16 residues. The CDR3 protein is CSARGRGTTSTDTQYF. DNA for the CDR3: TGCAGTGCTAGGGGGAGGGGGACTACAAGCACAGATACGCAGTATTTT.

This clonotype showed up many times. The V call is TRBV7-2, the J call TRBJ2-7; D call uncertain. V dropped 5 bases and J dropped 5 bases, with 10 bases sitting between them. The CDR3 extends over 12 amino acids. CDR1 is SGHTA and CDR2 is FQGNSA in the germline V gene. CDR3 DNA: TGTGCCAGCAGCCCAGACCCCAACGAGCAGTACTTC. Protein: CASSPDPNEQYF. Complete variable domain (other parts from reference TRBV7-2 and TRBJ2-7): GAGVSQSPSNKVTEKGKDVELRCDPISGHTALYWYRQSLGQGLEFLIYFQGNSAPDKSGLPSDRFSAERTGGSVSTLTIQRTQQEDSAVYLCASSPDPNEQYFGPGTRLTVT.

This clonotype turned up a few times. The V call is TRBV7-2, the J call TRBJ2-3, with D perhaps TRBD2 (7 bases). CDR1 and CDR2 (germline): SGHTA, FQGNSA. The V and J ends lost 1 base and 6 bases respectively, with 11 bases between them. The CDR3 has 14 amino acids. CDR3 coding DNA: TGTGCCAGCAGCTTAGGGGGGGGCATCGATACGCAGTATTTT. This sequence encodes CASSLGGGIDTQYF.

This clonotype was counted between two and nine times. V and J are TRBV5-1 and TRBJ2-7; TRBD2 agrees at 9 bases. This CDR3 is 17 amino acids long. Unmatched junction bases numbered 9, after V lost 0 bases and J lost 2 bases. The V gene's germline CDR1 is SGHRS and CDR2 YFSETQ. CDR3 loop: CASSLGQSGGTTYEQYF. The CDR3 DNA is TGCGCCAGCAGCTTGGGACAGAGCGGGGGGACCACCTACGAGCAGTACTTC.

This clonotype has more than one count but fewer than ten. V and J are TRBV7-3 and TRBJ1-2; D possibly corresponds to TRBD1 (5 bases). Trimming removed 4 bases at V and 10 bases at J, with 13 bases between. This CDR3 region has 12 residues. Germline V gives CDR1 SGHTA, CDR2 FQGTGA. CDR3 amino acids: CASSSPPGTYTF. CDR3 nucleotide sequence: TGTGCCAGCAGCTCCCCCCCCGGGACCTACACCTTC.

The chain joins TRBV6-1 to TRBJ2-5; tentatively, D is TRBD2 (6 bases). V was shortened by 1 base and J by 4 bases, with 13 bases between the two germline ends. The CDR3 is 15 residues long. CDR1 MNHNS and CDR2 SASEGT come from the germline V gene. DNA of the CDR3: TGTGCCAGCAGTGAAGGGGCGCCGGGGGTAGAGACCCAGTACTTC. This sequence encodes CASSEGAPGVETQYF.

J is TRBJ2-7 and V is TRBV24-1; TRBD2 matches 10 bases. This CDR3 contains 14 residues. Losses at the gene ends were 6 bases for V and 7 bases for J; bases not matched to a gene: 8. CDR1 and CDR2 (germline): KGHDR, SFDVKD. For the CDR3, the DNA is TGTGCCACCAGTACTAGCGGGGAGTCTGGTGAGCAGTACTTC. It encodes CATSTSGESGEQYF.

CDR3 in DNA: TGTGCCAGCGTAGGGTGGGGGCCGAACTATGGCTACACCTTC. The encoded protein is CASVGWGPNYGYTF. The chain employs TRBV12-3 or TRBV12-4 and TRBJ1-2, with D possibly being TRBD1 (6 bases). V lost 8 bases and J lost 2, with 15 bases in between. This CDR3 is 14 amino acids long.